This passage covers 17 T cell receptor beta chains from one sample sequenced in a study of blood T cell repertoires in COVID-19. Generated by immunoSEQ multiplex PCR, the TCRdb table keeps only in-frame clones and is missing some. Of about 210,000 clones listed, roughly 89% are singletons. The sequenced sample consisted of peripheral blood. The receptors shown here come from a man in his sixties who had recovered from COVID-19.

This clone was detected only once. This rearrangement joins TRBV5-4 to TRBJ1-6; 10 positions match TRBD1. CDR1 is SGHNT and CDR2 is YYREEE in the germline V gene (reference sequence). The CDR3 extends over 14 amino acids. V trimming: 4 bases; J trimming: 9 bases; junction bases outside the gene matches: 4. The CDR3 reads CASSPWTGGSPLHF. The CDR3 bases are TGTGCCAGCAGCCCTTGGACAGGGGGTTCACCCCTCCACTTT.

CDR3: CASSRTGYNEQFF. CDR3 sequence (DNA): TGTGCCAGCTCGAGGACAGGATACAATGAGCAGTTCTTC. The chain employs TRBV6-5 and TRBJ2-1; the match to TRBD1 covers 7 bases. This CDR3 has 13 residues. The ends lost 8 bases at V and 4 bases at J; junction bases unmatched: 5. Germline CDR1 reads MNHEY; CDR2 reads SVGAGI.

The CDR3 protein is CASSRDRTQETQYF. In DNA form, the CDR3 reads TGTGCCAGCTCACGGGACAGGACACAAGAGACCCAGTACTTC. The V and J genes are TRBV18 and TRBJ2-5, with 8 nucleotides matching TRBD1. V trimming: 4 bases; J trimming: 2 bases; junction bases outside the gene matches: 3. CDR1 KGHSH and CDR2 LQKENI come from the germline V gene. The CDR3 sequence is 14 residues long.

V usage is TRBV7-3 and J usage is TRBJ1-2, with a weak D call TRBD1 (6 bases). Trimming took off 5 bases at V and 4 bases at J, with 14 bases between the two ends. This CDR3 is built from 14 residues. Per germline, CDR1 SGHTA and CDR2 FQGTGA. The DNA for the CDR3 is TGTGCCAGCAGCCCGGGACATAGTACCTATGGCTACACCTTC. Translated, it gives CASSPGHSTYGYTF. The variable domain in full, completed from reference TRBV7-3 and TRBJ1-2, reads GAGVSQTPSNKVTEKGKYVELRCDPISGHTALYWYRQSLGQGPEFLIYFQGTGAADDSGLPNDRFFAVRPEGSVSTLKIQRTERGDSAVYLCASSPGHSTYGYTFGSGTRLTVV.

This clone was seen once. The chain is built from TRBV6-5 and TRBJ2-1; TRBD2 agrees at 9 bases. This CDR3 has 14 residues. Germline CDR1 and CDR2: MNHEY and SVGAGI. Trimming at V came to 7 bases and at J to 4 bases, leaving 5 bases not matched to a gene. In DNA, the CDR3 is TGTGCCAGCACCCCCAGCGGGAGGTACAATGAGCAGTTCTTC. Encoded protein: CASTPSGRYNEQFF.

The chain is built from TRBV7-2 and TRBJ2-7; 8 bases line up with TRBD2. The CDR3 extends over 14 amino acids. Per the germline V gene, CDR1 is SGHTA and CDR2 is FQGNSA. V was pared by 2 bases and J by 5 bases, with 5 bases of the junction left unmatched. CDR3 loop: CASSLRRGADEQYF. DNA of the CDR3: TGTGCCAGCAGCTTAAGGCGGGGGGCAGACGAGCAGTACTTC.

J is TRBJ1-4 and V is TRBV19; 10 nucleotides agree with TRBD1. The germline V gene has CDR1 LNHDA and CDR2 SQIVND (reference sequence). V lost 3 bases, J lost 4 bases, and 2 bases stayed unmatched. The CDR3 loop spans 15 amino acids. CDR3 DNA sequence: TGTGCCAGTAGTATTGGGACAGGGGTTAATGAAAAACTGTTTTTT. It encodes CASSIGTGVNEKLFF.

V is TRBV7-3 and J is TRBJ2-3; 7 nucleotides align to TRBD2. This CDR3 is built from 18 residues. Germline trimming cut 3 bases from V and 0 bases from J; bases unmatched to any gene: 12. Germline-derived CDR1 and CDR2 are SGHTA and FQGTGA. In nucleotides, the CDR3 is TGTGCCAGCAGCTTGAGGGGTGGTGGCGGGAGAAGCACAGATACGCAGTATTTT. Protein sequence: CASSLRGGGGRSTDTQYF.

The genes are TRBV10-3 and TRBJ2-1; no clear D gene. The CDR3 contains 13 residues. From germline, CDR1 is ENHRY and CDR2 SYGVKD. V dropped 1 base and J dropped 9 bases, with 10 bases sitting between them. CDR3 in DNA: TGTGCCATCAGTGAGTTCCCTCGGGTTGAGCAGTTCTTC. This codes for CAISEFPRVEQFF.

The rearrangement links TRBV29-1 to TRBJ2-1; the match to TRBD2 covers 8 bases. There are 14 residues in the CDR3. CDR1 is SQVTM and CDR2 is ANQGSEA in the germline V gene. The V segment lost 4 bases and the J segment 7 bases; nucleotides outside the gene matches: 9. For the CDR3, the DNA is TGCAGCGTTGGTCGTAATAGCGGGATAAATGAGCAGTTCTTC. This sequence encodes CSVGRNSGINEQFF.

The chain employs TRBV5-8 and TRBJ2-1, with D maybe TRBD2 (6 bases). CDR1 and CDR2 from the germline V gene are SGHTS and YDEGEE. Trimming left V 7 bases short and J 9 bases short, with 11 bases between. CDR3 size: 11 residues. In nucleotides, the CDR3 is TGTGCCAGCGTGGGGGGATTTGAGCAGTTCTTC. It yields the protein CASVGGFEQFF.

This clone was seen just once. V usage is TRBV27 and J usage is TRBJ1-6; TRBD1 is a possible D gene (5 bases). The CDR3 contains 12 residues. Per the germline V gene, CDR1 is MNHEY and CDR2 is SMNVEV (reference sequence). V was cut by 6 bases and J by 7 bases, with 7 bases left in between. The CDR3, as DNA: TGTGCCAGCAGGGGGGGAAATTCACCCCTCCACTTT. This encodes CASRGGNSPLHF.

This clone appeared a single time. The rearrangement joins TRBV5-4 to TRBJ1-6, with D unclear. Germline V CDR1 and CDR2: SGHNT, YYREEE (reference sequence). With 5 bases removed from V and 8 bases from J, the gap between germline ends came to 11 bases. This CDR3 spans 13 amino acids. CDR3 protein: CASSREFDSPLHF. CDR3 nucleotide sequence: TGTGCCAGCAGTCGGGAGTTCGATTCACCCCTCCACTTT.

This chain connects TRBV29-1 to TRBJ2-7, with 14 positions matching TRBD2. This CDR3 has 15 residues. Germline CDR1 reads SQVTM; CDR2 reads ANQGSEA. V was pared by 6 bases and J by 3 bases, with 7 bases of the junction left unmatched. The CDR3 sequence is CSVSGLAGVNYEQYF. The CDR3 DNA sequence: TGCAGCGTATCGGGACTAGCGGGAGTGAACTACGAGCAGTACTTC.

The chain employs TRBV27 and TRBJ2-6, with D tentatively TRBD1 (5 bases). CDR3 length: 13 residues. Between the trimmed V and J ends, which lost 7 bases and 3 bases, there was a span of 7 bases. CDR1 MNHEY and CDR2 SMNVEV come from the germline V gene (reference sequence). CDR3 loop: CASTGHGANVLTF. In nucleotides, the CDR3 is TGTGCCAGCACAGGGCATGGGGCCAACGTCCTGACTTTC. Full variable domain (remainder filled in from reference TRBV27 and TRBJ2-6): EAQVTQNPRYLITVTGKKLTVTCSQNMNHEYMSWYRQDPGLGLRQIYYSMNVEVTDKGDVPEGYKVSRKEKRNFPLILESPSPNQTSLYFCASTGHGANVLTFGAGSRLTVL.

CDR3 sequence reads: CATGGFADTQYF. CDR3 coding DNA: TGTGCAACAGGGGGCTTCGCAGATACGCAGTATTTT. The chain carries TRBV19 and TRBJ2-3, with 9 bases lining up with TRBD1. Germline V lookup: CDR1 LNHDA, CDR2 SQIVND (reference sequence). The CDR3 has 12 amino acids.

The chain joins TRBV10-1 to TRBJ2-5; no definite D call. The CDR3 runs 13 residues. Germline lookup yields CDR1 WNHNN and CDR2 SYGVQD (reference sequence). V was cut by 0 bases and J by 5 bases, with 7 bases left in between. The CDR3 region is CASSESGRETQYF. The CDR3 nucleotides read TGCGCCAGCAGTGAGTCTGGCAGGGAGACCCAGTACTTC.